Each of the 27 T cell receptor beta chains below was sequenced from the same sample in a study of tumor-infiltrating T cells and Merkel cell polyomavirus. Study-level information: CD8+ T cells recognized the Merkel cell polyomavirus KLL epitope.

TCRdb's copy holds only in-frame clones and misses some; the assay was immunoSEQ multiplex PCR. The repertoire holds about 3,100 clones, with roughly 86% as singletons. All patients' tumors stained robustly positive for Merkel cell polyomavirus Large T antigen by immunohistochemistry. Source material: tumor tissue. Receptors were obtained from a man in his fifties or sixties with Merkel cell carcinoma.

This chain uses TRBV5-4 with TRBJ2-5, with 8 bases lining up with TRBD2. The junction had 3 bases not matched to a gene; V was cut back by 2 bases and J by 3 bases. The CDR3 has 14 amino acids. Germline-derived CDR1 and CDR2 are SGHNT and YYREEE (reference sequence). CDR3 in amino acids: CASSFTSGEETQYF. CDR3 nucleotide sequence: TGTGCCAGCAGCTTTACTAGCGGCGAAGAGACCCAGTACTTC.

In its sample, this clone was seen a few times. The rearrangement joins TRBV4-2 to TRBJ2-3, with 8 bases fitting TRBD1. CDR1 is LGHNA and CDR2 is YNFKEQ in the germline V gene. The CDR3 loop spans 16 amino acids. Trimming removed 0 bases from V and 9 bases from J; junction bases left unmatched: 11. The CDR3 sequence is CASSQDLRTGLVTQYF. CDR3 nucleotide sequence: TGTGCCAGCAGCCAAGATCTCAGGACAGGGCTGGTCACGCAGTATTTT.

V usage is TRBV11-1 and J usage is TRBJ2-1, with TRBD2 identical over 13 bases. V lost 1 base and J lost 9; bases outside the gene matches: 3. This CDR3 comprises 15 residues. The germline gives CDR1 SGHAT, CDR2 FQDESV (reference sequence). CDR3 in DNA: TGTGCCAGCAGCTTAGGGACTAGCGGGGGTGGTGAGCAGTTCTTC. Its translation is CASSLGTSGGGEQFF. Combining the CDR3 with reference TRBV11-1 and TRBJ2-1 gives the whole variable domain EAEVAQSPRYKITEKSQAVAFWCDPISGHATLYWYRQILGQGPELLVQFQDESVVDDSQLPKDRFSAERLKGVDSTLKIQPAELGDSAMYLCASSLGTSGGGEQFFGPGTRLTVL.

This rearrangement joins TRBV2 to TRBJ1-5, with D tentatively TRBD1 (5 bases). Germline values: CDR1 SNHLY, CDR2 FYNNEI. The CDR3 runs 19 residues. Trimming took 10 bases from V and 6 from J, leaving 34 bases between them. The CDR3 DNA follows: TGTGCCACGAAGAAGGATGGGGCGGCAGGGCTCACCTTTGGTCAGCCCCAGCATTTT. Protein: CATKKDGAAGLTFGQPQHF.

This clone was seen just once. The rearrangement links TRBV6-1 to TRBJ1-5; the D gene is possibly TRBD1 (5 bases). This CDR3 has 13 amino acids. V was trimmed by 6 bases and J by 4 bases, leaving 10 bases between them. Looked up from germline, CDR1 is MNHNS and CDR2 is SASEGT. The CDR3 loop is CASRTRQNQPQHF. CDR3 sequence (DNA): TGTGCCAGCAGAACCCGACAGAATCAGCCCCAGCATTTT.

The V call is TRBV28, the J call TRBJ2-7, with 9 bases lining up with TRBD2. TRBJ2-5 explains the end of the DNA better; the J call may be wrong. The germline V gene has CDR1 MDHEN and CDR2 SYDVKM. The CDR3 extends over 15 amino acids. CDR3 in DNA: TGTGCCAGCAGTCCCGGGACTAGCCCCCAAGAGACCCAGTACTTC. Its protein is CASSPGTSPQETQYF.

The chain has TRBV7-7 and TRBJ2-1; D unresolved. Trimming removed 3 bases from V and 5 bases from J, with 8 bases in between. Germline CDR1 and CDR2: SSHAT and FNYEAQ (reference sequence). The CDR3 runs to 13 residues. This chain's CDR3 is CASSFQANNEQFF. The CDR3 coding sequence is TGTGCCAGCAGCTTTCAAGCCAACAATGAGCAGTTCTTC.

The chain recombines TRBV10-3 with TRBJ1-2; TRBD1 might be the D (5 bases). In germline, CDR1 is ENHRY, CDR2 SYGVKD. There are 14 residues in the CDR3. V lost 3 bases to trimming and J lost 6 bases, with 14 bases between them. The chain's CDR3 is CAISDKLGVDGYTF. The CDR3 bases are TGTGCCATCAGTGATAAGTTAGGGGTGGATGGCTACACCTTC.

The genes are TRBV5-1 and TRBJ2-3; possibly TRBD2 for D (5 bases). Germline V lookup: CDR1 SGHRS, CDR2 YFSETQ. Trimming left V 3 bases short and J 2 bases short, with 10 bases between. There are 14 residues in the CDR3. The CDR3 sequence is CASSSGLITDTQYF. The CDR3, as DNA: TGCGCCAGCAGCTCAGGACTTATCACAGATACGCAGTATTTT.

The V gene is TRBV7-6, the J gene TRBJ2-2; D ambiguous. CDR1 is SGHVS, CDR2 FNYEAQ, per germline. Deletions cut 5 bases from V and 5 bases from J, with 15 bases between. This CDR3 is built from 15 residues. CDR3: CASSPQSRSTGELFF. Written as DNA, the CDR3 is TGTGCCAGCAGCCCCCAAAGTAGGAGTACCGGGGAGCTGTTTTTT.

This sequence joins TRBV21-1 and TRBJ2-7; TRBD1 is the table's D call and was not checked against the DNA. TRBV21-1 is deemed a pseudogene. CDR3 length: 15 amino acids. The DNA of the CDR3 is TGTGCCAGCAGCAAAGAAAGGGGACAGACCTACGAGCAGTACGTC. This codes for CASSKERGQTYEQYV.

The rearrangement uses TRBV5-1 and TRBJ2-1; D is unresolved. V gave up 6 bases and J gave up 2 bases, with 12 bases separating them. CDR3 length: 14 residues. Germline V gene sequence: CDR1 SGHRS, CDR2 YFSETQ. The CDR3 spells CASTFAGAYNEQFF. CDR3 DNA sequence: TGCGCCAGCACATTTGCAGGTGCCTACAATGAGCAGTTCTTC. Full variable domain (outside the CDR3, taken from reference TRBV5-1 and TRBJ2-1): KAGVTQTPRYLIKTRGQQVTLSCSPISGHRSVSWYQQTPGQGLQFLFEYFSETQRNKGNFPGRFSGRQFSNSRSEMNVSTLELGDSALYLCASTFAGAYNEQFFGPGTRLTVL.

CDR3 nucleotides: TGCGCCAGCAGTGACTATTCCAGCGGGGGATCTCTATACGAGCAGTACTTC. Residues: CASSDYSSGGSLYEQYF. The chain carries TRBV10-2 and TRBJ2-7; TRBD2 aligns across 8 bases. The CDR3 length is 17 residues. Trimming at V came to 3 bases and at J to 4 bases, leaving 14 bases not matched to a gene. The germline CDR1 and CDR2 sequences are WSHSY and SAAADI.

The CDR3 is CASSEKPEGGEQYV. The CDR3 region has the DNA TGTGCCAGCAGTGAAAAACCCGAGGGGGGGGAGCAGTACGTC. The chain recombines TRBV6-1 with TRBJ2-7; perhaps TRBD2 as D (7 bases). Germline CDR1 MNHNS, CDR2 SASEGT. This CDR3 region has 14 residues. Trimming pared 2 bases from V and 7 bases from J, leaving 15 bases between.

The rearrangement uses TRBV4-2 and TRBJ2-5; 8 positions agree with TRBD1. The DNA end is a closer match to TRBJ2-7, so the J assignment may be wrong. Germline CDR1 and CDR2: LGHNA and YNFKEQ. CDR3 length: 17 residues. CDR3 in amino acids: CASSQDSTGGRGYEQYF. CDR3 sequence (DNA): TGTGCCAGCAGCCAAGACAGCACAGGGGGTAGAGGCTACGAGCAGTACTTC.

This chain connects TRBV5-4 to TRBJ2-7, with 7 bases identical to TRBD2. J was trimmed by 1 base and V by 4 bases; bases with no gene match: 11. This CDR3 has 16 amino acids. Germline V gives CDR1 SGHNT, CDR2 YYREEE (reference sequence). The DNA for the CDR3 is TGTGCCAGCAGCCTGTTAGAGCGGGGAGGGTCCTACGAGCAGTACTTC. It is translated as CASSLLERGGSYEQYF.

This clone was observed once. The CDR3 reads CAISESLQLDTQYF. In DNA form, the CDR3 reads TGTGCCATCAGTGAGTCGTTACAGCTGGATACGCAGTATTTT. The chain carries TRBV10-3 and TRBJ2-3; D gene unclear. The CDR3 length is 14 residues. CDR1 is ENHRY, CDR2 SYGVKD, per germline. Trimming took off 0 bases at V and 6 bases at J, with 10 bases between the two ends.

The chain recombines TRBV19 with TRBJ2-5; D is possibly TRBD2 (5 bases). V dropped 2 bases and J dropped 5 bases, with 21 bases sitting between them. This CDR3 has 17 amino acids. The germline CDR1 and CDR2 sequences are LNHDA and SQIVND (reference sequence). CDR3 coding DNA: TGTGCCAGTAGTATATCGGGATCGTTGACTTTTGGGGAGACCCAGTACTTC. It translates to CASSISGSLTFGETQYF.

The rearrangement joins TRBV28 to TRBJ1-6; D is unclear. Germline V gives CDR1 MDHEN, CDR2 SYDVKM. The CDR3 length is 13 residues. Trimming removed 2 bases at V and 9 bases at J, with 8 bases between. The CDR3 DNA follows: TGTGCCAGCAGTTTAGAGAGGGTTTCACCCCTCCACTTT. Translating gives CASSLERVSPLHF.

The chain uses TRBV2 and TRBJ1-1, with TRBD1 as a possible D gene (5 bases). Trimming removed 7 bases at V and 0 bases at J, with 9 bases between. CDR1 is SNHLY and CDR2 is FYNNEI in the germline V gene. The CDR3 consists of 13 residues. The CDR3 is CASMRTLNTEAFF. The CDR3 region has the DNA TGTGCCAGCATGAGGACATTGAACACTGAAGCTTTCTTT.

This clone was recorded once. This sequence joins TRBV2 and TRBJ2-5, with D unclear. The CDR3 totals 14 residues. Germline V gene data show CDR1 as SNHLY and CDR2 as FYNNEI. The V end was cut by 5 bases, the J end by 5 bases, with 15 bases between. This CDR3 is CASSIMSGYETQYF. CDR3 sequence (DNA): TGTGCCAGCAGTATAATGAGTGGTTACGAGACCCAGTACTTC. The full variable domain, completed using reference TRBV2 and TRBJ2-5, is EPEVTQTPSHQVTQMGQEVILRCVPISNHLYFYWYRQILGQKVEFLVSFYNNEISEKSEIFDDQFSVERPDGSNFTLKIRSTKLEDSAMYFCASSIMSGYETQYFGPGTRLLVL.

The chain combines TRBV7-2 with TRBJ1-6; possible D gene TRBD1, 5 bases. Trimming removed 6 bases at V and 3 bases at J, with 18 bases between. The CDR3 spans 17 residues. Germline values: CDR1 SGHTA, CDR2 FQGNSA. The DNA of the CDR3 is TGTGCCAGCAGTCATCCCGGGGGGGTCTACTATAATTCACCCCTCCACTTT. Translated, it gives CASSHPGGVYYNSPLHF.

The V call is TRBV6-5, the J call TRBJ1-2, with 7 bases that match TRBD1. V shed 5 bases, J shed 4 bases, and the junction held 10 bases outside the gene matches. The CDR3 has 15 residues. The germline V gene encodes CDR1 MNHEY and CDR2 SVGAGI. Here the CDR3 reads CASSLNEQGIYGYTF. In DNA, the CDR3 is TGTGCCAGCAGTCTAAATGAACAGGGGATCTATGGCTACACCTTC.

The chain employs TRBV5-1 and TRBJ2-1; 10 nucleotides line up with TRBD2. After removal of 3 bases from V and 2 bases from J, the junction contained 5 bases not matched to a gene. The germline gives CDR1 SGHRS, CDR2 YFSETQ. The CDR3 length is 16 residues. CDR3 sequence: CASSSPTSGAYNEQFF. The CDR3 bases are TGCGCCAGCAGCTCCCCTACTAGCGGGGCCTACAATGAGCAGTTCTTC.

V is TRBV5-4 and J is TRBJ2-3, with D maybe TRBD1 (6 bases). The CDR3 is 12 amino acids. V was cut by 6 bases and J by 7 bases, with 12 bases left in between. The germline CDR1 and CDR2 sequences are SGHNT and YYREEE (reference sequence). In DNA, the CDR3 is TGTGCCAGCAAAGGGGGAGATAATACGCAGTATTTT. Protein product: CASKGGDNTQYF. The full variable domain, in which reference TRBV5-4 and TRBJ2-3 provide the parts outside the CDR3, is ETGVTQSPTHLIKTRGQQVTLRCSSQSGHNTVSWYQQALGQGPQFIFQYYREEENGRGNFPPRFSGLQFPNYSSELNVNALELDDSALYLCASKGGDNTQYFGPGTRLTVL.

The V and J genes are TRBV9 and TRBJ1-5; D not resolved. This CDR3 comprises 13 residues. Between the trimmed V and J ends, which lost 0 bases and 5 bases, there was a span of 6 bases. CDR1 SGDLS and CDR2 YYNGEE come from the germline V gene. CDR3 in DNA: TGTGCCAGCAGCGTAGCTACAGATCAGCCCCAGCATTTT. This translates into CASSVATDQPQHF.

The genes are TRBV4-3 and TRBJ2-2; maybe TRBD1 (6 bases). Germline CDR1 reads LGHNA; CDR2 reads YSLEER. V gave up 4 bases and J gave up 4 bases, with 13 bases separating them. The CDR3 spans 15 residues. CDR3 loop: CASSRLYRATGELFF. In DNA, the CDR3 is TGCGCCAGCAGCCGACTCTACAGGGCCACCGGGGAGCTGTTTTTT.